The 2 T cell receptor beta chains given below trace back to one sample, sequenced in a study of blood T cell repertoires in COVID-19 (dated by TCRdb to about 2020). Libraries came from the immunoSEQ multiplex PCR assay. Entries here come from immuneACCESS through TCRdb and include only in-frame sequences with V and J called. Some clones fail to appear in such tables; in the studies checked, an unresolved V gene covers under half of the shortfall, and the cause of the remainder is unknown. For this sample the table gives 150,000 to 190,000 clones, of which 80% to 90% were detected only once. The biggest ten clones account for about 15% of the sample. Material for sequencing was peripheral blood. These receptors were collected from a woman in her 40s with acute or convalescent COVID-19.

The rearrangement joins TRBV6-5 to TRBJ2-1; no firm D call. Germline lookup yields CDR1 MNHEY and CDR2 SVGAGI. Trimming stripped 6 bases from V and 9 bases from J, with 21 bases between. This CDR3 is 15 amino acids long. CDR3: CASSPDWPLITEQFF. The CDR3 DNA reads as TGTGCCAGCAGCCCCGACTGGCCTCTAATTACTGAGCAGTTCTTC.

V is TRBV5-6 and J is TRBJ2-7; perhaps TRBD2 as D (6 bases). Trimming pared 0 bases from V and 7 bases from J, leaving 11 bases between. CDR1 SGHDT and CDR2 YYEEEE come from the germline V gene. This CDR3 has 13 amino acids. The CDR3 sequence is CASSLVAAREQYF. The CDR3 DNA reads TGTGCCAGCAGCTTGGTAGCGGCTAGGGAGCAGTACTTC. Looking up the rest from reference TRBV5-6 and TRBJ2-7 gives the full variable domain: DAGVTQSPTHLIKTRGQQVTLRCSPKSGHDTVSWYQQALGQGPQFIFQYYEEEERQRGNFPDRFSGHQFPNYSSELNVNALLLGDSALYLCASSLVAAREQYFGPGTRLTVT.